The text below deals with one T cell receptor beta chain. Its specific antigen is unknown. The record has no base qualities; no much larger clone is one base away. The immunoSEQ Assay, a bias-controlled multiplex PCR, was used to amplify TCRbeta CDR3 regions from genomic DNA. The authors' analysis ran thus. Nucleated cell counts per sample were estimated from amplification of reference gene primers within the assay. Sequence reads were collapsed and filtered to measure the absolute abundance of every unique TCRbeta CDR3 rearrangement. Productive Simpson clonality was computed per sample as the square root of Simpson's diversity index over productive rearrangements. TCRdb retrieved this table from immuneACCESS and kept in-frame rearrangements only. Not all clones are present; in checked studies, unresolved V genes account for under half, and no reason is known for the remainder. The DNA gave D and trimming, while V, J and clone size come from that table. In this sample the table shows about 190,000 clones, 70% to 90% of which occur a single time. Jointly, the top ten make up about 6.6% of the sample.

Samples from volunteer blood donors who had recovered from COVID-19 were contributed by a second Seattle source. Collaborating institutions collected whole blood in K2EDTA tubes following their own protocols. Collaborator samples were shipped for TCRbeta analysis as frozen whole blood, isolated PBMCs, or DNA extracted from either sample type. A distance of 13 bases separates the germline ends of V and J, which lose 4 bases and 7 bases respectively. The CDR3 holds 13 amino acids from the cysteine to the phenylalanine. Left in the record is the CDR3 DNA by itself, 39 bases read in frame from the first base. The germline V gene (reference sequence) supplies CDR1 GTSNPN and CDR2 SVGIG. The data stem from a study of blood T cell repertoires in COVID-19 (TCRdb year 2020). Context from the whole study: Samples from collaborators originated in the United States, Italy and Spain and spanned both the acute and convalescent phases of COVID-19. Deeply sampled blood TCRbeta repertoires from subjects exposed to, actively infected with, or recovered from COVID-19 were included in the dataset. Sample metadata almost always included a de-identified subject ID, COVID-19 status, age in years and sex. Samples were obtained from the ongoing ImmuneRACE study (first 160 participants) and from some 1,300 subjects provided by 6 global collaborators. The repertoires were released in a freely available public database meant as a resource for research on the immune response to SARS-CoV-2. The material from the prospective study consisted of cDNA or gDNA derived from T cells, B-cell-depleted T cells, or PBMCs. Where available, HLA class I and class II types were taken from metadata supplied by the sample provider and were not determined by assay-based typing. Broad study findings and their caveats: Clinical and demographic metadata were provided uncurated, with the amount varying by source and participant.

The chain joins TRBV30 to TRBJ1-4, with a weak D call of TRBD1 (6 bases match). The sample was peripheral blood. This clonotype originated in a woman between 40 and 55 years old who had recovered from COVID-19. The CDR3 reads as follows: CAWMRGAGEKLFF. Here is the DNA: TGTGCCTGGATGCGGGGGGCGGGTGAAAAACTGTTTTTT.